This record concerns one T cell receptor (beta chain) sequence. The antigen this receptor binds is unknown. The record has no base qualities; no much larger clone is one base away. The CDR3 holds 17 amino acids from the cysteine to the phenylalanine. Left in the record is the CDR3 DNA by itself, 51 bases read in frame from the first base. From V the trimming removes 0 bases and from J it removes 3 bases, while the gene matches leave 8 bases of the junction unaccounted for. For CDR1 and CDR2, the germline V gene lists SGHTS and YDEGEE. The data derive from a study of T cell responses to AZD1222 COVID-19 vaccine (dated by TCRdb to about 2021). With regard to the full study: A total of 230 to 250 trial participants underwent TCR sequencing, of whom 207 received two doses of AZD1222 and roughly 25 received two doses of the MenACWY control vaccine. Enrollment into the trials was organized by age into subgroups of 18-55, 56-69 and 70-plus years, and those subgroups contained approximately 160, 26 and 62 TCR-sequenced participants, respectively.

The time point label, read with the paper, signifies: about 28 days (+/-7) after the second vaccine dose. AZD1222 recipients given second doses at about 4 weeks or at about 12 weeks were pooled, since spike-specific TCR depth and breadth were not found to differ between the two schedules. The vaccinee samples were drawn from two UK trials, COV001 and COV002, one of which was a single-blind randomized controlled phase 2/3 trial testing AZD1222 (ChAdOx1 nCoV-19) in healthy adults. Trial participant PBMC samples were collected at day 0 and day 28 after the second dose for TCRbeta chain sequencing. General conclusions and limits of the study: A significant rise in spike-specific TCR breadth and depth was observed after two AZD1222 doses relative to day 0 and relative to MenACWY recipients. Nearly half of unique spike-specific TCRs reportedly recognized epitopes outside regions mutated in the B.1.351 and B.1.1.7 variants. Conclusions about previously exposed vaccinees were limited because only six AZD1222 recipients were SARS-CoV-2 seropositive at baseline. Participants were mostly white British, with more females than males. The authors suggested clonal diversity may have been underestimated. Because no samples from the day 14 peak response were available, repertoires could be characterized only after the peak T cell response. Vaccine-associated CD4 TCRs spanned the whole spike protein, with dominant responses in regions 160-218 and 743-854. In the small 56-69-year group, the increase in depth fell short of significance, most likely because of low power.

The CDR3 regions of human TCRbeta chains were analyzed by immunosequencing. The source study handled its data this way. TCRs in the repertoires were matched against a reference library of SARS-CoV-2-specific TCRs that had been generated with the MIRA antigen-specificity platform. Breadth was defined as the fraction of unique TCRs that were SARS-CoV-2-associated, and depth was defined as the fraction of total T cells that were SARS-CoV-2-associated. Using the MIRA data, every spike-specific TCR was mapped to the spike region that the TCR reacted to and assigned to either a CD4 or a CD8 class. Log10-transformed breadth and depth values were compared by one-way ANOVA with Sidak's multiple comparisons tests. TCRdb's version of the immuneACCESS table is confined to in-frame rearrangements and falls short of the full clone set. An unresolved V gene accounts for under half of the shortfall where checked; the remainder is of unknown origin. V, J and clone size are taken as reported in that table, and D and trimming were inferred from the DNA itself. Present in this sample are 110,000 or so clones, approximately 90% of which were seen just once. 3.5% of the sample is held by the ten biggest clonotypes.

This clonotype originated in an adult who received the AZD1222 COVID-19 vaccine. The starting material was peripheral blood, obtained 28 days after the second AZD1222 dose. Recombination linked TRBV5-8 to TRBJ2-1; the junction holds 8 bases that match TRBD2. The CDR3 protein sequence reads: CASSLDIGGALYNEQFF. Here is the DNA: TGTGCCAGCAGCTTGGATATCGGGGGGGCCCTCTACAATGAGCAGTTCTTC.